This paragraph covers one TCR beta chain sequence. Its cognate antigen is unknown. The data stem from a study of blood T cells in healthy people across ages. Whole-study findings and limits: Naive T cell percentage showed a strong correlation with the diversity of TCR beta.

Alongside a J-beta primer mix, a sample-barcoded 5' primer served in a second PCR lasting roughly 6 to 11 cycles. TCRdb analysed the 5' RACE reads with MiXCR anew, one entry per CDR3 protein. Of about 750,000 distinct CDR3 sequences in the sample, about 48% are singletons; the top ten hold about 42%. Sequenced: blood. The source of this sequence is an elderly man in good health.

In DNA form, the CDR3 reads TGCGCCAGCAGCGTTAGGACAGCGTACGAGCAGTACTTC. Translation: CASSVRTAYEQYF. This chain joins TRBV5-1 and TRBJ2-7; D possibly corresponds to TRBD1 (6 bases). The CDR3 has 13 residues. CDR1 is SGHRS, CDR2 YFSETQ, per germline. V shed 4 bases and J shed 4 bases, with 12 bases lying between them.